Shown below are 29 T cell receptor beta chains from a single sample sequenced in a study of response to subunit inactivated influenza vaccine. TCRdb re-called the RT-PCR reads through MiXCR, storing one row per CDR3 protein. The sample comprises 250,000 to 350,000 distinct CDR3 sequences, 20% to 25% of which are singletons, and about a tenth rests with the top ten. Sequenced here: PBMCs from blood, sampled about 19 months after vaccination. These receptors originate from a man aged 50 to 69 who received an inactivated influenza vaccine.

This clonotype was detected only a few times. The CDR3 DNA reads TGTGCCAGCAGCTCGTCTAGCGCAACATACAATGAGCAGTTCTTC. Residues: CASSSSSATYNEQFF. This chain connects TRBV7-2 to TRBJ2-1; D is possibly TRBD2 (6 bases). Germline V lookup: CDR1 SGHTA, CDR2 FQGNSA. The CDR3 has 15 residues. Trimming left V 4 bases short and J 4 bases short, with 14 bases between.

This chain uses TRBV20-1 with TRBJ2-2; 10 positions agree with TRBD2. The CDR3 consists of 16 residues. CDR1 is DFQATT and CDR2 is SNEGSKA in the germline V gene (reference sequence). V shed 3 bases and J 7 bases; nucleotides not matched to a gene: 11. CDR3 in amino acids: CSARASSGRKSGELFF. The CDR3 DNA is TGCAGTGCTAGGGCCTCTAGCGGGAGAAAGAGCGGGGAGCTGTTTTTT.

This clonotype showed up just a few times. The V call is TRBV20-1, the J call TRBJ1-4; a possible D gene is TRBD1 (5 bases). Germline V gene sequence: CDR1 DFQATT, CDR2 SNEGSKA (reference sequence). Trimming left V 0 bases short and J 7 bases short, with 18 bases between. The CDR3 loop spans 16 amino acids. The CDR3 sequence: CSARDLLSGGSEKLFF. CDR3 DNA: TGCAGTGCTAGAGATCTATTGAGTGGGGGTAGTGAAAAACTGTTTTTT.

This clonotype was counted between two and nine times. It is likely a read error, because the conserved phenylalanine at the end of the CDR3 is missing. The limits of the CDR3 on the DNA are not certain, so only TCRdb's listed CDR3 is given. The rearrangement joins TRBV12-3 or TRBV12-4 to TRBJ2-3; TRBD2 is the table's D call, not checked against the DNA. The CDR3 is 12 amino acids long, termini counted. The chain's CDR3 is CASSRTSGDFLM.

The CDR3 DNA follows: TGCAGTGCGATCGGGAAGGGAAGCGGCAATCAGCCCCAGCATTTT. The encoded protein is CSAIGKGSGNQPQHF. The chain is built from TRBV20-1 and TRBJ1-5; D gene ambiguous. Germline V gene data show CDR1 as DFQATT and CDR2 as SNEGSKA (reference sequence). The CDR3 length is 15 residues. V dropped 6 bases and J dropped 2 bases, with 17 bases sitting between them.

The rearrangement links TRBV9 to TRBJ2-2; a weak D match, TRBD1 (6 bases). The germline gives CDR1 SGDLS, CDR2 YYNGEE. Trimming shortened V by 4 bases and J by 0 bases, and 10 bases separated the two germline ends. The length of the CDR3 is 15 residues. For the CDR3, the DNA is TGTGCCAGCAGCCCCGGACAGTCGAACACCGGGGAGCTGTTTTTT. Translated: CASSPGQSNTGELFF.

This clonotype has just a few counts. The J gene is TRBJ1-5, the V gene TRBV27, with 7 bases aligning to TRBD1. Germline CDR1 reads MNHEY; CDR2 reads SMNVEV (reference sequence). The CDR3 contains 15 residues. With 1 base clipped from V and 6 bases from J, the junction kept 6 bases outside the gene matches. CDR3 amino acids: CASSLYAGGGQPQHF. The CDR3 coding sequence is TGTGCCAGCAGTTTATACGCAGGGGGGGGTCAGCCCCAGCATTTT.

This chain joins TRBV2 and TRBJ2-5; D not resolved. V was cut by 1 base and J by 5 bases, with 11 bases left in between. Germline loops: CDR1 SNHLY, CDR2 FYNNEI. The CDR3 covers 14 residues. The CDR3 region is CASSEGAHGETQYF. For the CDR3, the DNA is TGTGCCAGCAGTGAAGGGGCTCATGGGGAGACCCAGTACTTC. The full variable domain, in which reference TRBV2 and TRBJ2-5 provide the parts outside the CDR3, is EPEVTQTPSHQVTQMGQEVILRCVPISNHLYFYWYRQILGQKVEFLVSFYNNEISEKSEIFDDQFSVERPDGSNFTLKIRSTKLEDSAMYFCASSEGAHGETQYFGPGTRLLVL.

Only a few counts were recorded for this clonotype. The CDR3: CASGTGLVYEQFF. In DNA form, the CDR3 reads TGTGCCAGCGGAACGGGGCTGGTCTATGAGCAGTTCTTC. The gene calls are TRBV12-3 or TRBV12-4 and TRBJ2-1, with D possibly being TRBD1 or TRBD2 (5 bases each). V was shortened by 8 bases and J by 8 bases, with 16 bases between the two germline ends. This CDR3 is built from 13 residues.

The V gene is TRBV24-1, the J gene TRBJ2-7, with 8 bases that match TRBD1. The CDR3 is 15 residues long. Germline CDR1 reads KGHDR; CDR2 reads SFDVKD. With 4 bases clipped from V and 3 bases from J, the junction kept 7 bases outside the gene matches. The CDR3 DNA reads TGTGCCACCAGTGACTCCCGGACAGGGAACTACGAGCAGTACTTC. Residues: CATSDSRTGNYEQYF.

The CDR3 bases are TGTGCCAGCAGACCACGACAGGTCCACGAGCAGTACTTC. Translation gives CASRPRQVHEQYF. This chain uses TRBV5-6 with TRBJ2-7, with a possible D match to TRBD1 (6 bases). The CDR3 spans 13 residues. CDR1 and CDR2 from the germline V gene are SGHDT and YYEEEE. V lost 5 bases to trimming and J lost 5 bases, with 14 bases between them.

This chain joins TRBV4-1 and TRBJ2-7; no definite D call. CDR1 and CDR2 (germline): MGHRA, YSYEKL. Trimming cost V 0 bases and J 1 base, with 7 bases left between them. The CDR3 consists of 14 residues. The CDR3 DNA reads TGCGCCAGCAGCCAAGATAGTCATTCCTACGAGCAGTACTTC. The encoded protein is CASSQDSHSYEQYF.

This clonotype was picked up a small number of times. J is TRBJ1-5 and V is TRBV5-6; D is possibly TRBD1 (5 bases). CDR3 length: 15 residues. Germline V CDR1 and CDR2: SGHDT, YYEEEE. The ends were cut back, 3 bases at V and 4 bases at J, with 14 bases in the middle. The chain's CDR3 is CASSWAGLGNQPQHF. DNA of the CDR3: TGTGCCAGCAGCTGGGCAGGGCTAGGAAATCAGCCCCAGCATTTT.

This sequence joins TRBV7-2 and TRBJ1-1, with TRBD1 identical over 9 bases. Germline CDR1 and CDR2: SGHTA and FQGNSA. V was clipped by 2 bases and J by 4 bases; unmatched bases: 8. The CDR3 extends over 16 amino acids. The CDR3 is CASSLLPDRGATEAFF. The CDR3 bases are TGTGCCAGCAGCTTATTACCGGACAGGGGAGCCACTGAAGCTTTCTTT.

In its sample, this clonotype was seen many times. V is TRBV29-1 and J is TRBJ1-2, with D perhaps TRBD1 (6 bases). CDR1 is SQVTM, CDR2 ANQGSEA, per germline. Trimming shortened V by 1 base and J by 0 bases, and 9 bases separated the two germline ends. The CDR3 has 14 residues. CDR3 DNA: TGCAGCGTTGAAGGCAGGGGAACTAACTATGGCTACACCTTC. Translating it yields CSVEGRGTNYGYTF.

The sample holds a few counts of this clonotype. V usage is TRBV6-1 and J usage is TRBJ1-5, with a possible D match to TRBD1 (6 bases). Trimming pared 8 bases from V and 3 bases from J, leaving 20 bases between. This CDR3 has 16 residues. Germline V CDR1 and CDR2: MNHNS, SASEGT. The CDR3 DNA follows: TGTGCCAGCGCCAGGGGTGGGACACCTCTCAATCAGCCCCAGCATTTT. Translating gives CASARGGTPLNQPQHF.

The chain is built from TRBV5-1 and TRBJ1-5; 9 bases fit TRBD1. CDR1 is SGHRS, CDR2 YFSETQ, per germline. V was clipped by 0 bases and J by 1 base; unmatched bases: 5. The CDR3 length is 17 residues. CDR3 protein: CASSLEPGQGSNQPQHF. The DNA of the CDR3 is TGCGCCAGCAGCTTGGAGCCCGGACAGGGGAGCAATCAGCCCCAGCATTTT.

The rearrangement uses TRBV27 and TRBJ1-5; D gene unclear. Looked up from germline, CDR1 is MNHEY and CDR2 is SMNVEV (reference sequence). The ends were cut back, 8 bases at V and 6 bases at J, with 8 bases in the middle. This CDR3 region has 11 residues. CDR3 nucleotide sequence: TGTGCCAGCGGGTTTCGTCAGCCCCAGCATTTT. Amino acid sequence: CASGFRQPQHF.

A few counts support this clonotype. This chain links TRBV12-3 or TRBV12-4 with TRBJ1-1; a possible D gene is TRBD1 (5 bases). This CDR3 has 14 amino acids. Trimming removed 7 bases from V and 1 base from J, with 13 bases in between. In DNA form, the CDR3 reads TGTGCCAGCACCGATCTGCAGGGGAACACTGAAGCTTTCTTT. It encodes CASTDLQGNTEAFF.

J is TRBJ2-3 and V is TRBV3-1, with D tentatively TRBD1 (6 bases). V lost 2 bases, J lost 6 bases, and 18 bases lay in between. Germline assignment: CDR1 LGHDT and CDR2 YNNKEL (reference sequence). The CDR3 totals 16 residues. CDR3 coding DNA: TGTGCCAGCAGCCAAATCACAGTCCAGGGGTCTGATACGCAGTATTTT. Its translation is CASSQITVQGSDTQYF.

This clonotype has just a few counts. V gene TRBV30 combines with J gene TRBJ1-4; 7 bases map to TRBD1. CDR3 length: 15 residues. CDR1 and CDR2 (germline): GTSNPN, SVGIG (reference sequence). Trimming cost V 2 bases and J 5 bases; bases outside gene matches: 8. The CDR3 loop reads CAWSTSGTANEKLFF. For the CDR3, the DNA is TGTGCCTGGAGTACCAGCGGGACAGCAAATGAAAAACTGTTTTTT.

This chain joins TRBV6-2 or TRBV6-3 and TRBJ2-1; 7 nucleotides align to TRBD2. Looked up from germline, CDR1 is MNHEY and CDR2 is SVGEGT. V lost 5 bases to trimming and J lost 4 bases; unmatched junction nucleotides: 11. This CDR3 is built from 16 residues. The CDR3 DNA follows: TGTGCCAGCAGTCCCCCCGGGCTAGCGGAATACAATGAGCAGTTCTTC. It yields the protein CASSPPGLAEYNEQFF.

The chain employs TRBV6-1 and TRBJ2-2, with 10 bases matching TRBD1. Trimming at V came to 7 bases and at J to 11 bases, leaving 10 bases not matched to a gene. CDR3 length: 14 amino acids. From germline, CDR1 is MNHNS and CDR2 SASEGT. In DNA, the CDR3 is TGTGCCAGCACCTATCAGACAGGGGGCGGAGAGCTGTTTTTT. Translating it yields CASTYQTGGGELFF.

This clonotype was recorded a few times. This CDR3 reads CASSLEGNEQFF. The CDR3 DNA sequence: TGTGCCAGCAGCTTAGAGGGGAATGAGCAGTTCTTC. The chain uses TRBV7-9 and TRBJ2-1, with D tentatively TRBD1 (5 bases). From germline, CDR1 is SEHNR and CDR2 FQNEAQ (reference sequence). The V end lost 1 base, the J end lost 7 bases, and 5 bases lay between the germline ends. This CDR3 is built from 12 residues.

This clonotype was recorded a few times. This sequence may be a read error, since a much larger clone differs from it by one base. The rearrangement joins TRBV2 to TRBJ1-5; no firm D call. The CDR3 spans 13 residues. V gave up 6 bases and J gave up 0 bases, with 6 bases separating them. Germline V lookup: CDR1 SNHLY, CDR2 FYNNEI. CDR3 loop: CASRSYSNQPQHF. The DNA of the CDR3 is TGTGCCAGCAGAAGTTATAGCAATCAGCCCCAGCATTTT.

The chain has TRBV5-1 and TRBJ2-1, with 10 bases lining up with TRBD2. The CDR3 covers 18 residues. V gave up 0 bases and J gave up 5 bases; unmatched junction bases: 11. Germline CDR1 SGHRS, CDR2 YFSETQ. CDR3 sequence reads: CASSLVLSSGRANNEQFF. The CDR3 DNA reads as TGCGCCAGCAGCTTGGTCTTGTCGAGCGGGAGGGCCAACAATGAGCAGTTCTTC.

V gene TRBV27 combines with J gene TRBJ2-3; 12 bases match TRBD2. There are 14 residues in the CDR3. Germline V gives CDR1 MNHEY, CDR2 SMNVEV (reference sequence). The junction had 6 bases not matched to a gene; V was cut back by 7 bases and J by 7 bases. The CDR3 DNA follows: TGTGCCAGCAAGGCTAGCGGGGGGGCACATACGCAGTATTTT. Translated: CASKASGGAHTQYF.

The gene calls are TRBV7-2 and TRBJ1-1, with no clear D. With 3 bases removed from V and 6 bases from J, the gap between germline ends came to 14 bases. Germline V CDR1 and CDR2: SGHTA, FQGNSA. The CDR3 loop spans 14 amino acids. As DNA, the CDR3 is TGTGCCAGCAGCTTGGACGTCATGCGGGCTGAAGCTTTCTTT. It yields the protein CASSLDVMRAEAFF.

This clonotype has a handful of counts. The chain links TRBV7-6 to TRBJ1-5; D is perhaps TRBD1 (6 bases). Germline V gives CDR1 SGHVS, CDR2 FNYEAQ. Trimming cost V 5 bases and J 5 bases, with 19 bases left between them. The CDR3 runs 16 residues. The CDR3 DNA sequence: TGTGCCAGCAGCCCCCCTAGGCGGACAGCAGATCAGCCCCAGCATTTT. Residues: CASSPPRRTADQPQHF.